The clone carrying this T cell receptor beta chain was detected only a few times. Its antigen is still unknown. This sample stems from a study of T-cell reconstitution after alpha-beta-depleted transplantation in children. Study-wide findings and caveats: Fresh T-cell production supplied most of the T-cell counts and diversity seen one year after transplant.

Preparation of the TCRbeta library was carried out with unique molecular identifiers. TCRdb re-derived calls from the PCR reads in MiXCR, one entry per CDR3 protein. The data contain approximately 430,000 distinct CDR3 sequences, 15% to 20% of them singletons. Germline CDR1 and CDR2: GTSNPN and SVGIG (reference sequence). V gave up 0 bases and J gave up 8 bases, with 11 bases separating them. This CDR3 spans 14 amino acids. Specimen: PBMCs, mostly from graft donor cells, collected 360 days after TCRalphabeta/CD19-depleted stem cell transplant. The chain employs TRBV30 and TRBJ1-6, with D perhaps matching TRBD1 (5 bases). This TCR was recovered from a boy under two years old who had a stem cell transplant for Wiskott-Aldrich syndrome, so the T cells may come from the graft donor. CDR3 loop: CAWSVGGGDSPLHF. The CDR3 nucleotides are TGTGCCTGGAGTGTCGGGGGGGGTGATTCACCCCTCCACTTT.